One T cell receptor (beta chain) is described in this entry. Its antigen is still unknown. The sample comes from a study of shared clonotypes between healthy human individuals. Study-wide results and caveats: The genetic and exposure-history diversity represented was limited by few donors. Estimated richness values were generally larger in naive subsets than in memory subsets.

Germline-derived CDR1 and CDR2 are SGHRS and YFSETQ. CDR3 size: 15 residues. The V gene end was trimmed by 4 bases and the J gene end by 6 bases; junction bases not matched to a gene: 13. Donors had no recently reported acute infections or vaccinations and were HIV-negative. Generated by immunoSEQ multiplex PCR, the TCRdb table keeps only in-frame clones and is missing some. The sample has 500,000 or so clones, approximately 95% seen once. Sequenced material: naive CD4+ T cells sorted from blood. Subset noted: CD45RA+ positively selected. This clonotype was sampled from a woman younger than 45 in good health. V and J are TRBV5-1 and TRBJ2-7, with 7 bases that match TRBD2. The DNA of the CDR3 is TGCGCCAGCAGCATATGGAGCGGGAAAGGGGTCGAGCAGTACTTC. Its protein product is CASSIWSGKGVEQYF.